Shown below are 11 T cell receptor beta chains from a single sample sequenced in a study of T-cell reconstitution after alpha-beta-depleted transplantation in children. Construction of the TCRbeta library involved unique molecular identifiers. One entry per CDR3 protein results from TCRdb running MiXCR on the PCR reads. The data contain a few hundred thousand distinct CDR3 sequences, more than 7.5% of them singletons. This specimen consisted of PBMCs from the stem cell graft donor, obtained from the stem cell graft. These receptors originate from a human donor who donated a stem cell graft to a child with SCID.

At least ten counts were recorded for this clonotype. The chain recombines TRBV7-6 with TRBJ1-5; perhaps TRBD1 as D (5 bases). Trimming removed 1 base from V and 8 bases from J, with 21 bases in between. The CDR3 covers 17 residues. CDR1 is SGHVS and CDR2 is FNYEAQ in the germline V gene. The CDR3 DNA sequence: TGTGCCAGCAGCTTAGGTCCTCGGGGGACCCTGGGGGAGCCCCAGCATTTT. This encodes CASSLGPRGTLGEPQHF.

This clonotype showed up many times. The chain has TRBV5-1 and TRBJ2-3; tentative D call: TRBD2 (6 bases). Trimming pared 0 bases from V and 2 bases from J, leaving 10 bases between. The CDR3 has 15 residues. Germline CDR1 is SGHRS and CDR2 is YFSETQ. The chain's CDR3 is CASSLVAGNTDTQYF. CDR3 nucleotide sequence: TGCGCCAGCAGCTTGGTGGCGGGGAACACAGATACGCAGTATTTT.

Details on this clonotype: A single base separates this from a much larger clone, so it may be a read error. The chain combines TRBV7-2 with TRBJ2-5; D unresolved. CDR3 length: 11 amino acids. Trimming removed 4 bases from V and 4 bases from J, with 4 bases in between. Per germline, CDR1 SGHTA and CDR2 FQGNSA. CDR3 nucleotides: TGTACCAGCAGCTCCTCAGAGACCCAGTACTTC. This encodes CTSSSSETQYF.

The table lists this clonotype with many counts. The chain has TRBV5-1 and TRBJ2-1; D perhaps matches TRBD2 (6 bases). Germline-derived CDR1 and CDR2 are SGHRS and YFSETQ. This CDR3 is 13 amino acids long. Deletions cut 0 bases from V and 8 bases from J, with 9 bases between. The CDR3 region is CASSLATRDEQFF. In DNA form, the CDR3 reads TGCGCCAGCAGCTTGGCGACTAGAGATGAGCAGTTCTTC.

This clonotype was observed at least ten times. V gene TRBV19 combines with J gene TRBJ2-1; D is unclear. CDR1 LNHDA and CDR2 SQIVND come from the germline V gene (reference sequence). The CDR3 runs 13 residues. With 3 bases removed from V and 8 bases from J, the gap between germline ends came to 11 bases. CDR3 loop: CASSIKYWDEQFF. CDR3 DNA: TGTGCCAGTAGTATTAAGTATTGGGATGAGCAGTTCTTC.

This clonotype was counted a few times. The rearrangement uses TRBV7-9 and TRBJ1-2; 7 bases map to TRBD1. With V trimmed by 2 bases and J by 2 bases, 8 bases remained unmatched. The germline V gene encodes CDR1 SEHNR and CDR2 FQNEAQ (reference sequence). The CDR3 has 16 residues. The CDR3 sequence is CASSLMRGRGNYGYTF. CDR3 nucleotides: TGTGCCAGCAGCTTAATGCGGGGCAGGGGGAACTATGGCTACACCTTC.

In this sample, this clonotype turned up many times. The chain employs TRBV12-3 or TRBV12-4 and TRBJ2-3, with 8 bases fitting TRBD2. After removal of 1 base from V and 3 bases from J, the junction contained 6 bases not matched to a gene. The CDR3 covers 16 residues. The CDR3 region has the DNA TGTGCCAGCAGTTTAGAAGCGGGGGTAGGGACAGATACGCAGTATTTT. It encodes CASSLEAGVGTDTQYF.

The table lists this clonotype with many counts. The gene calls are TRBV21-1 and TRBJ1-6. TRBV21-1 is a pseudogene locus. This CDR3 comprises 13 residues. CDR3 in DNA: TGTGCCAGCTTGAGCGAGATGGATTCACCCCTCCACTTT. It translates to CASLSEMDSPLHF.

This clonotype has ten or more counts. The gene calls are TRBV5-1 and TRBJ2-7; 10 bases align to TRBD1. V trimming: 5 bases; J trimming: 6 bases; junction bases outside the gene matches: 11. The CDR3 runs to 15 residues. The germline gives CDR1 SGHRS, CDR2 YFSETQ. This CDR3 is CASRHGTGDSGEQYF. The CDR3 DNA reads TGCGCCAGCAGGCATGGGACAGGGGATTCCGGCGAGCAGTACTTC.

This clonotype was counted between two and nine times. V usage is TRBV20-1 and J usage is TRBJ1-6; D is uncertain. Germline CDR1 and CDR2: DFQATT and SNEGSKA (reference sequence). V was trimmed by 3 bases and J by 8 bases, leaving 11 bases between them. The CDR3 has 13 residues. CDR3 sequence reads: CSARARADSPLHF. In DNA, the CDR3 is TGCAGTGCTAGGGCTCGTGCAGATTCACCCCTCCACTTT.

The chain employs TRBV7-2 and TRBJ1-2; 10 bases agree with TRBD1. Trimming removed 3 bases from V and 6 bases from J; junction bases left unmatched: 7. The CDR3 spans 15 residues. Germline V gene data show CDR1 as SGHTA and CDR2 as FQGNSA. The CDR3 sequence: CASSFLTGGVDGYTF. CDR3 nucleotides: TGTGCCAGCAGCTTTTTGACAGGGGGCGTGGATGGCTACACCTTC.